This section outlines one T cell receptor (beta chain) sequence together with its context. The antigen is not known. In TCRdb, the reads were re-called with MiXCR into one record per CDR3 protein. The sample has around 250,000 distinct CDR3 sequences, more than 15% seen once. V lost 6 bases, J lost 0 bases, and 9 bases lay in between. The CDR3 is 14 amino acids. From germline, CDR1 is MNHGY and CDR2 SVAAGI. The data are from a study of T cell repertoires in cytomegalovirus infection. General study results and limits: In two of eight donors, the top clonotype was HLA-C-restricted CMV-specific.

V gene TRBV6-9 combines with J gene TRBJ1-3; D remains ambiguous. This TCR derives from a human donor in good health (CMV status not recorded). Some clones in this sample may be carry-over from other donors' samples. Sequencing used CD8+ T cells from PBMCs. The CDR3 loop is CASSRLYSGNTIYF. The DNA for the CDR3 is TGTGCCAGCAGCCGGCTGTACTCTGGAAACACCATATATTTT.